Detailed here is one TCR beta chain. This clonotype has a count of ten or more. Its specific antigen is unknown. No quality values exist for individual bases; no much larger clone is one base distant. The receptor library was made with RACE. Reads for this sample came from a NextSeq 500. Library preparation attached unique molecular identifiers to individual cDNA molecules for quantitative, reproducible TCR counting. From each blood RNA sample, both TCR alpha and TCR beta chains were sequenced. Regarding the original processing steps: Samples had a median of roughly 91,000 TCRs, with a range from roughly 23,224 to 750,000. V, J and CDR3 annotation of the TCR reads was performed with the Decombinator software suite. To make PS versus PT1 abundance plots, every sample was subsampled to the same number of TCRs (28,000). TCRs were defined as expanded if absent before sensitization and observed at least eight times at the 2-week time point. The public reads were quality trimmed at Q25 with fastp and then assembled into clones with MiXCR by TCRdb, keeping productive beta chains. For every CDR3 protein sequence, its rows merge into one entry that carries the most common genes and DNA. The V and J calls were not made by the authors but by TCRdb's processing. Counted in this sample were 110,000 to 150,000 distinct CDR3 sequences; approximately 10% of them appeared once. The leading ten clones occupy more than 1.1% of the sample.

From the cysteine through the phenylalanine, the CDR3 covers 14 amino acids. Only the CDR3 DNA stays, 42 bases, in frame from base 1. The trim is 0 bases for V and 4 bases for J, with a gap of 10 bases between the germline ends. Via the germline V gene, CDR1 is SGHDT and CDR2 YYEEEE. This sample is part of a study of human T cells and chemical hapten exposure (dated by TCRdb to the early 2020s). For the wider study: For sensitization, 2% DPC in acetone was applied to a 2 cm by 2 cm area of upper inner arm skin. Weekly therapeutic DPC doses were additionally applied to the scalp of patients throughout the roughly 26-week study period. Patch testing was performed on the upper back with Finn chambers containing 0.01% DPC, and the patch tests were scored after 6 days according to International Contact Dermatitis Research Group standards. Most of the patients in the cohort were female, and the cohort covered alopecia areata with under or over 50% scalp involvement, alopecia totalis and alopecia universalis. Libraries were combined into a pool for sequencing, and differences in TCR yield between samples came mainly from small differences in library volumes within the pool. The study tracked peripheral blood TCR repertoire changes in vivo during primary and secondary sensitization to the hapten diphenylcyclopropenone (DPC) in alopecia patients. Blood samples were taken from patients before sensitization (week 0) and then at 2, 6 and about 24 weeks after DPC sensitization. Blood for TCR sequencing was provided by twenty-nine alopecia patients at one to four time points (pre-sensitization, 2, 6 and 24 weeks).

This specimen's time point label, per the study, means: patch test 2, 6 weeks after DPC sensitization. Interpreted using the paper, the treatment or condition label stands for: therapeutic diphenylcyclopropenone sensitization with weekly scalp DPC. Blood at each patch-test visit was drawn before the patch test was applied. To be eligible, patients had to be aged 18 to 70, diagnosed with alopecia and judged suitable for DPC therapy, while pregnant patients were excluded. Total RNA was extracted from unfractionated whole blood that had been collected in Tempus Blood RNA tubes. Results the study describes overall, beyond this receptor: Compared with pre-sensitization or healthy control sets, expanded TCRs formed significantly more large CDR3 similarity clusters, which is consistent with antigen-driven responses. The number of PT1 expanded TCRs positively correlated with patch test score, significant at thresholds 8, 16 and 32 but not 4. Because all patients had alopecia, a presumed autoimmune disease, the immune response of the patients might differ from that of healthy individuals. After repeated subsampling, changes were observed in the strength of the expansion versus patch-test correlation and in the threshold at which the correlation became significant. DPC sensitization did not change the number of TCRs with a frequency above 1 in 1000, and there was no evidence of changes in global repertoire structure.

The chain is made from TRBV5-6 and TRBJ1-2, with the D segment identity uncertain. The sequencing here drew on whole blood, taken in connection with sensitization to the hapten diphenylcyclopropenone (DPC). The source of this sequence is a woman aged 50 to 60 with alopecia areata. Some clones in this sample may be carry-over from other donors' samples. The DNA sequence is TGTGCCAGCAGCTTGGATCAGGCGAGCTATGGCTACACCTTC. This is translated as CASSLDQASYGYTF.